This is a list of T cell receptor beta chains from one sample in a study of T cell responses to AZD1222 COVID-19 vaccine. Assay used: immunoSEQ multiplex PCR; TCRdb lists only in-frame clones, some missing. The repertoire holds about 130,000 clones, with about nine tenths as singletons. The material sequenced was peripheral blood, taken on day 0 of MenACWY control vaccination. The receptors shown here come from an adult in good health. Both conserved end residues are part of each CDR3. Each record gives: clone size, J gene, D gene, V gene, CDR3 DNA, CDR3 protein. The D gene is left open where the match is weak. Not every row has a clone size; where given, it reads once, few, many or a size class.

.,TRBJ1-1,.,TRBV10-3,TGTGCCATCAGTGAGTACGGGGCGCACACTGAAGCTTTCTTT,CAISEYGAHTEAFF
.,TRBJ1-1,.,TRBV6-5,TGTGCCAGCAGCACCAGGGAGAACACTGAAGCTTTCTTT,CASSTRENTEAFF
.,TRBJ1-5,.,TRBV27,TGTGCCAGCAGCCGACATGACCCACGTACTCAGCCCCAGCATTTT,CASSRHDPRTQPQHF
.,TRBJ1-1,.,TRBV18,TGTGCCAGCTCACTATCTGGACGAGCCTACACTGAAGCTTTCTTT,CASSLSGRAYTEAFF
.,TRBJ2-1,TRBD1,TRBV5-1,TGCGCCAGCAGCACGGGACAGGGAATATTGAATGAGCAGTTCTTC,CASSTGQGILNEQFF
.,TRBJ2-5,TRBD2,TRBV5-1,TGCGCCAGCAGCCCATTTGGGCAAGCGGGGGAGACCCAGTACTTC,CASSPFGQAGETQYF
.,TRBJ2-7,.,TRBV5-1,TGCGCCAGCAGCTTCGCCAGAACCTACGAGCAGTACTTC,CASSFARTYEQYF
.,TRBJ2-5,.,TRBV5-1,TGCGCCAGCAGCTTTCCCTCTAGCCAAGAGACCCAGTACTTC,CASSFPSSQETQYF
.,TRBJ1-2,TRBD1,TRBV6-5,TGTGCCAGCAGTTCCCCAGGGACAGGGGAGGATGGCTACACCTTC,CASSSPGTGEDGYTF
.,TRBJ1-1,.,TRBV29-1,TGCAGCGTTTATCTCACTGAAGCTTTCTTT,CSVYLTEAFF
.,TRBJ1-2,.,TRBV19,TGTGCCAGTAGTATCGCTGGCCGAGGCTACACCTTC,CASSIAGRGYTF
.,TRBJ2-1,.,TRBV9,TGTGCCAGCAGCCCATCCGGGAACAATGAGCAGTTCTTC,CASSPSGNNEQFF
.,TRBJ2-1,TRBD1,TRBV7-2,TGTGCCAGCAGCTTAGGAGCGCGGTGGGGACAGGGAAATGAGCAGTTCTTC,CASSLGARWGQGNEQFF
.,TRBJ2-7,TRBD1,TRBV6-5,TGTGCCAGCAGTCCAACCGGGACAGGGGGCTACGAGCAGTACTTC,CASSPTGTGGYEQYF
.,TRBJ1-5,.,TRBV19,TGTGCCACTCTAGGTCGTTACAATCAGCCCCAGCATTTT,CATLGRYNQPQHF
once,TRBJ2-7,.,TRBV11-2,TGTGCCAGCAGCTCCGTCCAAAACTACGAGCAGTACTTC,CASSSVQNYEQYF
once,TRBJ1-2,.,TRBV4-1,TGCGCCAGCAGCCTCAAACAAGGGGAGCTTGGGGGCTACACCTTC,CASSLKQGELGGYTF
.,TRBJ1-5,.,TRBV20-1,TGCAGTGCGGGCTTCCAGCATTTT,CSAGFQHF
once,TRBJ2-1,TRBD1,TRBV14,TGTGCCAGCAGCCAAGCTTTACTCCAGGGGGCTTTGCAGTTCTTC,CASSQALLQGALQFF
.,TRBJ2-7,.,TRBV29-1,TGCAGCGTTGATATAGCGGATAAGCAGTACTTC,CSVDIADKQYF
.,TRBJ1-2,.,TRBV3-1/TRBV3-2,TGTGCCAGCAGCCACCCGGGCGGGGCGGCCCTCGGCTACACCTTC,CASSHPGGAALGYTF
.,TRBJ1-2,TRBD1,TRBV5-4,TGTGCCAGCAGACTCGACAGGGGGTATGGCTATGGCTACACCTTC,CASRLDRGYGYGYTF